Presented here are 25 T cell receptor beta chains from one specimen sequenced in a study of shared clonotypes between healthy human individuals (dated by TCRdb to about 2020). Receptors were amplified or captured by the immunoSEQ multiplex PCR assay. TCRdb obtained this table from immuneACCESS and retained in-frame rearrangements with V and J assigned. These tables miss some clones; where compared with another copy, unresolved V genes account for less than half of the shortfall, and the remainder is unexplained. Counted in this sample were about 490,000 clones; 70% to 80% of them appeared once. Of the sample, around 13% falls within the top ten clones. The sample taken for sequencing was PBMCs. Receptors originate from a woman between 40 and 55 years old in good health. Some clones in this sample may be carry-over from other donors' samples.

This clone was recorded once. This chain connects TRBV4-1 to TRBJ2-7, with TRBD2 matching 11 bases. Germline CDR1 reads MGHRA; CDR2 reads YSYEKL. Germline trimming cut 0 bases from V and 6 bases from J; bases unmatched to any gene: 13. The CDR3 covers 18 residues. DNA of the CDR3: TGCGCCAGCAGCCAAGACCCCGGGACTAGCGGCCTCATTCGCGAGCAGTACTTC. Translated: CASSQDPGTSGLIREQYF.

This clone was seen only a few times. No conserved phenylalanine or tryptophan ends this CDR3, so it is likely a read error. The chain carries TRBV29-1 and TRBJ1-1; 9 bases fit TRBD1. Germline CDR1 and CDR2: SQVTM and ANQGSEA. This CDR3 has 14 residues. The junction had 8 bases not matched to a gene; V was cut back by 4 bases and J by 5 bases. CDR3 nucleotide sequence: TGCAGCGTTGGTGACAGGGGGGCCCATACTGAAGCTTTCCTT. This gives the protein CSVGDRGAHTEAFL.

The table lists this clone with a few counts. The CDR3 bases are TGTGCCAGCGCCCCCAACAGGGCAGGGAATGAAAAACTGTTTTTT. This codes for CASAPNRAGNEKLFF. The rearrangement links TRBV7-9 to TRBJ1-4; perhaps TRBD1 as D (6 bases). In germline, CDR1 is SEHNR, CDR2 FQNEAQ (reference sequence). V lost 8 bases to trimming and J lost 5 bases, with 18 bases between them. CDR3 length: 15 residues.

Written as DNA, the CDR3 is TGCGCCAGCAGCCTGGGCGGGGTCCTCACAGATACGCAGTATTTT. Its protein product is CASSLGGVLTDTQYF. J is TRBJ2-3 and V is TRBV5-1; weak D call: TRBD2 (6 bases). The CDR3 contains 15 residues. From germline, CDR1 is SGHRS and CDR2 YFSETQ. Trimming stripped 4 bases from V and 2 bases from J, with 14 bases between.

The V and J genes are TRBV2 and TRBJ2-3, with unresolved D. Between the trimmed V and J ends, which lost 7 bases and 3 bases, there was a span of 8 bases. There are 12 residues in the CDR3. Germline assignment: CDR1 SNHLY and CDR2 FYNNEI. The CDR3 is CASTLKTDTQYF. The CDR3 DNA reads TGTGCCAGCACCCTAAAGACAGATACGCAGTATTTT.

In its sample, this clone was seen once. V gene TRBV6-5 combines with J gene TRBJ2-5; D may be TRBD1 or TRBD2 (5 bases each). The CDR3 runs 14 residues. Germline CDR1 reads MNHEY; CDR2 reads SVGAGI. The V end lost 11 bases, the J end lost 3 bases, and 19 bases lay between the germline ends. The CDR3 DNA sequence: TGTGCCTCCATCCGAGGAGGACAAGAAGAGACCCAGTACTTC. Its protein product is CASIRGGQEETQYF.

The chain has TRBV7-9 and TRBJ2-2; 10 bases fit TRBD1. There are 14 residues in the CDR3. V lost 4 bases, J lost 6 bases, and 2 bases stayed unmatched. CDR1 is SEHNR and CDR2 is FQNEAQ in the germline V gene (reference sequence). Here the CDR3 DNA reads TGTGCCAGCAGCTCCGGACAGGGGGCCGGGGAGCTGTTTTTT. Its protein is CASSSGQGAGELFF.

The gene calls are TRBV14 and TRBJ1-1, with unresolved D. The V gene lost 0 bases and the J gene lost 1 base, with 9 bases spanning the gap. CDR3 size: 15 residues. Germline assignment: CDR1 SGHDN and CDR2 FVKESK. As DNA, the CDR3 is TGTGCCAGCAGCCAAGATAGACGGCGGAACACTGAAGCTTTCTTT. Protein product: CASSQDRRRNTEAFF.

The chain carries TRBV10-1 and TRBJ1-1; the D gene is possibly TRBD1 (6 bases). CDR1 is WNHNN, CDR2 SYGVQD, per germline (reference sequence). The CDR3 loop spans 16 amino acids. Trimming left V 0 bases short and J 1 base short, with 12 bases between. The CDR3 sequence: CASSESRLQGNTEAFF. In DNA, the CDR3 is TGCGCCAGCAGTGAGTCGCGCCTACAGGGGAACACTGAAGCTTTCTTT.

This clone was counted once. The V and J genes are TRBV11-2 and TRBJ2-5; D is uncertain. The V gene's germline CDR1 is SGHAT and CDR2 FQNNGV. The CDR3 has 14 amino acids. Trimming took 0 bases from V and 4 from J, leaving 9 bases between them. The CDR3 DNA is TGTGCCAGCAGCTTAGAAGGACGGCCAGAGACCCAGTACTTC. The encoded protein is CASSLEGRPETQYF.

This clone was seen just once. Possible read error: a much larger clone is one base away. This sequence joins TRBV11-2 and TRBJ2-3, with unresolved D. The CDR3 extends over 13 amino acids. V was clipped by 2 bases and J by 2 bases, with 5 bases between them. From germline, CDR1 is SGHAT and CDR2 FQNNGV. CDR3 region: CASSLWVTDTQYF. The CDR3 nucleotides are TGTGCCAGCAGCTTATGGGTCACAGATACGCAGTATTTT.

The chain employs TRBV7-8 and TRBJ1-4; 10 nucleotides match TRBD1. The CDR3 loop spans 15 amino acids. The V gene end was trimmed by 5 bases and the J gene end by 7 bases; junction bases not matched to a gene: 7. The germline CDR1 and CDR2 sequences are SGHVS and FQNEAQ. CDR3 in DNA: TGTGCCAGCAGCCCCTGGACAGGGGGAGGTGAAAAACTGTTTTTT. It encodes CASSPWTGGGEKLFF. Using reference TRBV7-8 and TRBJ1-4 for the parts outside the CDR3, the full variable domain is GAGVSQSPRYKVAKRGQDVALRCDPISGHVSLFWYQQALGQGPEFLTYFQNEAQLDKSGLPSDRFFAERPEGSVSTLKIQRTQQEDSAVYLCASSPWTGGGEKLFFGSGTQLSVL.

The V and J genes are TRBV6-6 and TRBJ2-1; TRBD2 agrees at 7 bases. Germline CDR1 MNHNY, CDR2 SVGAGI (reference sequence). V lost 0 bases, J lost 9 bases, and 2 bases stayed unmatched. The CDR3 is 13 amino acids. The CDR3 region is CASSYSGTTEQFF. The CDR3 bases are TGTGCCAGCAGTTACTCCGGGACTACTGAGCAGTTCTTC.

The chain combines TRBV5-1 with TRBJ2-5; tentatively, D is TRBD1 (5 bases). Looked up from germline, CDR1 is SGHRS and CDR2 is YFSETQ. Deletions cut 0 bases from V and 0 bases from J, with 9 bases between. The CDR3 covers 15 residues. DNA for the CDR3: TGCGCCAGCAGCTTGGTGGGGCCGTACCAAGAGACCCAGTACTTC. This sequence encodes CASSLVGPYQETQYF.

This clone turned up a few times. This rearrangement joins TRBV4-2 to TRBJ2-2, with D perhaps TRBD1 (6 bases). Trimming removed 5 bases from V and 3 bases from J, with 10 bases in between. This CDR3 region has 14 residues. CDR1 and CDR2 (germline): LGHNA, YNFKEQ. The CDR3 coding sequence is TGTGCCAGCAGCACAGGACAGTACACCGGGGAGCTGTTTTTT. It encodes CASSTGQYTGELFF.

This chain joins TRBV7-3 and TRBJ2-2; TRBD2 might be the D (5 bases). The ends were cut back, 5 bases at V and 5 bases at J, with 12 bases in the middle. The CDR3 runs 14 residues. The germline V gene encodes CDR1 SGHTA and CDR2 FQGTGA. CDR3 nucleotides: TGTGCCAGCAGCCGCCGAGCGGAAACCGGGGAGCTGTTTTTT. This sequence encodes CASSRRAETGELFF.

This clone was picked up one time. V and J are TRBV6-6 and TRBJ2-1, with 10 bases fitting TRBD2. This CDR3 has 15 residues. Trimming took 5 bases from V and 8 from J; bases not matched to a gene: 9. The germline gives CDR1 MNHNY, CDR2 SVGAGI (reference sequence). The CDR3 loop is CASSRIAGGGDEQFF. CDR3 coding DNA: TGTGCCAGCAGTCGAATAGCGGGAGGAGGCGATGAGCAGTTCTTC.

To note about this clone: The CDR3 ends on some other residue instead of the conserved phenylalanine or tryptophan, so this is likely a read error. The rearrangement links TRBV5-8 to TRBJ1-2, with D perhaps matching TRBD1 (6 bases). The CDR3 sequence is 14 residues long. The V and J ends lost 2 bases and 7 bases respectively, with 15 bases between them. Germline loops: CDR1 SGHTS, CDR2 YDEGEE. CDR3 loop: CASSFRGRAGGYTS. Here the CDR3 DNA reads TGTGCCAGCAGCTTCCGGGGGCGCGCCGGTGGCTACACCTCC.

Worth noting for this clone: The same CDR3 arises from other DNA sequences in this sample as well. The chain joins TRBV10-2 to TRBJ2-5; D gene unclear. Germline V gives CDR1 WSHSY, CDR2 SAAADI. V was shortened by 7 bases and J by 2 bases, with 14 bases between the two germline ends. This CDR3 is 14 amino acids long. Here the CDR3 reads CASKEAFIQETQYF. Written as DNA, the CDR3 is TGCGCCAGCAAAGAAGCGTTTATTCAAGAGACCCAGTACTTC.

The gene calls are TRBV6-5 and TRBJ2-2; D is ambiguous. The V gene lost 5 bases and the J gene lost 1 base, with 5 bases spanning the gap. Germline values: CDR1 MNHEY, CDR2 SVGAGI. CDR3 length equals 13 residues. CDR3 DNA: TGTGCCAGCAGTGGGGTGAACACCGGGGAGCTGTTTTTT. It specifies CASSGVNTGELFF.

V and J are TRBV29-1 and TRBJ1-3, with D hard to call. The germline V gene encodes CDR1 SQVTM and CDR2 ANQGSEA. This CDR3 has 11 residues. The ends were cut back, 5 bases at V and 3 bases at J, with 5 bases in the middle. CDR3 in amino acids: CSVFIGNTIYF. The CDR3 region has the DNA TGCAGCGTTTTCATTGGAAACACCATATATTTT.

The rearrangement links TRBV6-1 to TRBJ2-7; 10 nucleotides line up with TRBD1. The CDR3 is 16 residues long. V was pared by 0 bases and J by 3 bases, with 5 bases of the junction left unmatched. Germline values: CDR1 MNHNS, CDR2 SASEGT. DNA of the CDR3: TGTGCCAGCAGTGAAGCGGGGACAGGGGTTTACTACGAGCAGTACTTC. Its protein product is CASSEAGTGVYYEQYF.

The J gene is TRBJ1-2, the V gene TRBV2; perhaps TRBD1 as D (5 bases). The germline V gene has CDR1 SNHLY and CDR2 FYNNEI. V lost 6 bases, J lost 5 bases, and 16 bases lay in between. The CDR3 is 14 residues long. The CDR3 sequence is CASRSEGRYYGYTF. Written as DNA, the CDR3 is TGTGCCAGCAGGTCGGAGGGGCGATATTATGGCTACACCTTC.

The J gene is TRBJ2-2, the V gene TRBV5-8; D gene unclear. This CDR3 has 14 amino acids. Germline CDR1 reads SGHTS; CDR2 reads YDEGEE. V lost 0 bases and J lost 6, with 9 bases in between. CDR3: CASSLGGAAGELFF. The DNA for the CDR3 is TGTGCCAGCAGCTTGGGAGGCGCCGCCGGGGAGCTGTTTTTT.

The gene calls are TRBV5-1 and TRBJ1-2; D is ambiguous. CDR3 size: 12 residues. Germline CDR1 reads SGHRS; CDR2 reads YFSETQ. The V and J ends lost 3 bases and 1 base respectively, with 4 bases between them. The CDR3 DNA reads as TGCGCCAGCAGCTCGGGTAACTATGGCTACACCTTC. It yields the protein CASSSGNYGYTF.